The present T cell receptor (beta chain) was sequenced within a study of cytomegalovirus exposure and HLA in healthy donors. Worth noting for this clone: The antigen is unknown.

V dropped 5 bases and J dropped 5 bases, with 13 bases sitting between them. The germline V gene encodes CDR1 SGHVS and CDR2 FQNEAQ. The CDR3 runs to 15 residues. Study conclusions and caveats: More clonal expansion characterized HLA-associated TCR beta chains than equally common others in a later analysis. Certain sequence variants were highly shared and formed a cluster, and this cluster was likely a sequencing artifact. One variant, a missense change in DCLRE1C, was linked in a later analysis to TCR beta V- and J-gene trimming.

13 Jbeta primers and 60 Vbeta primers were used for the PCR. Methods used by the authors: A later analysis tallied about 80 million unique TCR beta chains, 10 million to 12 million of them shared. Produced via immunoSEQ multiplex PCR; TCRdb's table is partial and in-frame only. That table gives V, J and clone size, and the DNA gave D and trimming. The table has around 180,000 clones, around 81% seen once; the top ten hold around 1.9%. The TCR comes from a man younger than 35 in good health and CMV-seronegative. The sequenced material came from PBMCs. The rearrangement joins TRBV7-8 to TRBJ1-6, with D possibly TRBD1 on 5 matching bases. The CDR3 loop reads CASSTPRGNNSPLHF. CDR3 nucleotide sequence: TGTGCCAGCAGCACCCCGCGGGGGAATAATTCACCCCTCCACTTT. Full variable domain (missing parts from reference TRBV7-8 and TRBJ1-6): GAGVSQSPRYKVAKRGQDVALRCDPISGHVSLFWYQQALGQGPEFLTYFQNEAQLDKSGLPSDRFFAERPEGSVSTLKIQRTQQEDSAVYLCASSTPRGNNSPLHFGNGTRLTVT.